This T cell receptor (beta chain) was obtained from a study of human T cells and chemical hapten exposure. About the study: An area of 2 cm by 2 to 2.5 cm on upper inner arm skin received 2% DPC for sensitization. Throughout the roughly 24-week study, diphenylcyclopropenone was applied weekly to the patients' scalps.

Germline assignment: CDR1 MNHEY and CDR2 SVGEGT. CDR3 length equals 12 residues. V was cut by 3 bases and J by 6 bases, with 8 bases left in between. As to time point: pre-sensitization, week 0. Treatment denoted: therapeutic diphenylcyclopropenone sensitization with weekly scalp DPC. Researchers extracted total RNA from unfractionated whole blood. A single record per CDR3 protein comes from TCRdb applying MiXCR to the RACE reads. The sample shows about 90,000 distinct CDR3 sequences, around 7.9% of them seen only once. Sample: whole blood, taken in connection with sensitization to the hapten diphenylcyclopropenone (DPC). The chain links TRBV6-2 or TRBV6-3 to TRBJ1-1; no clear D gene. This sequence originates from a man aged 35 to 55 with alopecia areata. Some clones in this sample may be carry-over from other donors' samples. The CDR3 sequence: CASSYDIAEAFF. Written as DNA, the CDR3 is TGTGCCAGCAGTTATGACATCGCTGAAGCTTTCTTT.